A single sample gave rise to the 32 T cell receptor beta chains below, sequenced in a study of graft-versus-host responses after intestinal transplantation (dated by TCRdb to 2020 to 2022). Library construction relied on the immunoSEQ multiplex PCR assay. Drawn from immuneACCESS, this table holds only the in-frame rearrangements with V and J called that TCRdb kept. Clones are partly lost; checked studies trace under half to an unresolved V gene and leave the rest unexplained. For this sample the table gives under 100,000 clones, of which approximately 94% were detected only once. Together, the top ten hold around 0.18% of the sample. For these TCRs, the target antigens are not known. The time point label corresponds to: cells obtained before transplantation from donor or recipient. The sample here was unstimulated CD4+ T cells sorted from spleen or lymph node cells, taken before transplant. The source of these receptors is a human donor who was the organ donor for an intestinal transplant.

The chain is built from TRBV5-1 and TRBJ1-6, with TRBD1 matching over 7 bases. The CDR3 loop spans 15 amino acids. The V gene's germline CDR1 is SGHRS and CDR2 YFSETQ. Trimming cost V 4 bases and J 4 bases; bases outside gene matches: 5. CDR3 sequence: CASSIQGPYNSPLHF. CDR3 nucleotides: TGCGCCAGCAGCATACAGGGGCCGTATAATTCACCCCTCCACTTT.

J is TRBJ2-4 and V is TRBV30, with a tentative D call TRBD1 (6 bases). Germline V gene data show CDR1 as GTSNPN and CDR2 as SVGIG (reference sequence). The V end was cut by 0 bases, the J end by 1 base, with 19 bases between. The CDR3 runs to 18 residues. Here the CDR3 DNA reads TGTGCCTGGAGTGTACAATTGACAGGAGGAACGGCCAAAAACATTCAGTACTTC. Translated, it gives CAWSVQLTGGTAKNIQYF. The variable domain in full, completed from reference TRBV30 and TRBJ2-4, reads SQTIHQWPATLVQPVGSPLSLECTVEGTSNPNLYWYRQAAGRGLQLLFYSVGIGQISSEVPQNLSASRPQDRQFILSSKKLLLSDSGFYLCAWSVQLTGGTAKNIQYFGAGTRLSVL.

The chain carries TRBV19 and TRBJ2-2, with D unresolved. Germline CDR1 and CDR2: LNHDA and SQIVND (reference sequence). The CDR3 consists of 16 residues. The V gene lost 2 bases and the J gene lost 6 bases, with 16 bases spanning the gap. The CDR3 DNA reads TGTGCCAGTAGTATATCCAACCAGGTTACGGCCGGGGAGCTGTTTTTT. It translates to CASSISNQVTAGELFF.

V and J are TRBV19 and TRBJ1-5, with D hard to call. CDR1 and CDR2 (germline): LNHDA, SQIVND (reference sequence). The CDR3 spans 14 residues. The V end lost 4 bases, the J end lost 6 bases, and 13 bases lay between the germline ends. The CDR3 nucleotides read TGTGCCAGTAGTAGGATGTCCCGGGGTCAGCCCCAGCATTTT. Its protein product is CASSRMSRGQPQHF. The full variable domain, rest sourced from reference TRBV19 and TRBJ1-5, is DGGITQSPKYLFRKEGQNVTLSCEQNLNHDAMYWYRQDPGQGLRLIYYSQIVNDFQKGDIAEGYSVSREKKESFPLTVTSAQKNPTAFYLCASSRMSRGQPQHFGDGTRLSIL.

The CDR3 sequence: CASSPDSYSNQPQHF. CDR3 coding DNA: TGTGCCAGCAGCCCAGACAGCTATAGCAATCAGCCCCAGCATTTT. The V and J genes are TRBV28 and TRBJ1-5, with D perhaps matching TRBD1 (5 bases). The length of the CDR3 is 15 residues. V was trimmed by 6 bases and J by 0 bases, leaving 12 bases between them. Germline-derived CDR1 and CDR2 are MDHEN and SYDVKM. Filled out from reference TRBV28 and TRBJ1-5, the complete variable domain reads DVKVTQSSRYLVKRTGEKVFLECVQDMDHENMFWYRQDPGLGLRLIYFSYDVKMKEKGDIPEGYSVSREKKERFSLILESASTNQTSMYLCASSPDSYSNQPQHFGDGTRLSIL.

As to this clone: At one end the junction does not follow the germline gene, possibly because of a read error. The J gene is TRBJ2-7, the V gene TRBV19; D is unresolved. This CDR3 has 13 residues. Germline V gene sequence: CDR1 LNHDA, CDR2 SQIVND (reference sequence). CDR3 residues: CASSTSPAYEQYF. CDR3 bases: TGTGCCAGCAGTACCTCCCCAGCCTACGAGCAGTACTTC.

V is TRBV6-6 and J is TRBJ1-5; D ambiguous. Germline values: CDR1 MNHNY, CDR2 SVGAGI (reference sequence). The CDR3 is 13 residues long. V lost 2 bases and J 1 base, leaving 3 bases between the germline ends. DNA of the CDR3: TGTGCCAGCAGTTACGACAGCAATCAGCCCCAGCATTTT. This translates into CASSYDSNQPQHF.

CDR3 sequence (DNA): TGTGCCAGCAGCGACCAGCGGGGGGCCCAAGAGACCCAGTACTTC. Protein product: CASSDQRGAQETQYF. This chain connects TRBV5-4 to TRBJ2-5, with 9 nucleotides matching TRBD2. The CDR3 loop spans 15 amino acids. J gave up 1 base and V 4 bases, and 5 bases lay outside the gene matches. Germline V CDR1 and CDR2: SGHNT, YYREEE (reference sequence).

Written as DNA, the CDR3 is TGTGCCAGCAGCTTAGTCAGCGGGCGGGCCCTAGTGACCCAGTACTTC. It yields the protein CASSLVSGRALVTQYF. The chain uses TRBV7-9 and TRBJ2-5; D may be TRBD2 (6 bases). The germline gives CDR1 SEHNR, CDR2 FQNEAQ (reference sequence). This CDR3 comprises 16 residues. Trimming took 1 base from V and 7 from J, leaving 19 bases between them.

The rearrangement links TRBV5-6 to TRBJ1-1; no definite D call. V was pared by 4 bases and J by 6 bases, with 7 bases between. The CDR3 loop spans 11 amino acids. CDR1 and CDR2 (germline): SGHDT, YYEEEE. Written as DNA, the CDR3 is TGTGCCAGCAGCACCCGGGCTGAAGCTTTCTTT. It is translated as CASSTRAEAFF.

The chain carries TRBV5-5 and TRBJ2-3; D is possibly TRBD2 (5 bases). The CDR3 has 14 residues. The V gene's germline CDR1 is SGHKS and CDR2 YYEKEE (reference sequence). V was shortened by 2 bases and J by 2 bases, with 9 bases between the two germline ends. Written as DNA, the CDR3 is TGTGCCAGCAGCTTACTAGATACCACAGATACGCAGTATTTT. Its protein is CASSLLDTTDTQYF.

The V gene is TRBV5-1, the J gene TRBJ1-4; possible D gene TRBD1, 6 bases. CDR3 length equals 13 residues. Looked up from germline, CDR1 is SGHRS and CDR2 is YFSETQ. Trimming removed 7 bases at V and 7 bases at J, with 14 bases between. The CDR3 region is CASSLRGAEKLFF. DNA for the CDR3: TGCGCCAGCTCGCTGCGGGGGGCTGAAAAACTGTTTTTT.

This chain links TRBV6-6 with TRBJ1-1; D not certain. The germline gives CDR1 MNHNY, CDR2 SVGAGI (reference sequence). This CDR3 spans 12 amino acids. V was trimmed by 2 bases and J by 3 bases, leaving 4 bases between them. The CDR3 is CASSYRDTEAFF. The CDR3 coding sequence is TGTGCCAGCAGTTACAGGGACACTGAAGCTTTCTTT.

The V gene is TRBV5-4, the J gene TRBJ2-7, with 10 positions matching TRBD2. Germline V CDR1 and CDR2: SGHNT, YYREEE (reference sequence). Germline trimming cut 7 bases from V and 3 bases from J; bases unmatched to any gene: 16. CDR3 size: 17 residues. As DNA, the CDR3 is TGTGCCAGCCACCCGAGCGGGGGGGCGCCCTCCGTCTACGAGCAGTACTTC. Its protein product is CASHPSGGAPSVYEQYF.

This clone was picked up one time. The J gene is TRBJ1-2, the V gene TRBV7-2; 7 positions match TRBD1. Germline V gives CDR1 SGHTA, CDR2 FQGNSA. This CDR3 has 15 amino acids. The V gene end was trimmed by 4 bases and the J gene end by 1 base; junction bases not matched to a gene: 6. This CDR3 reads CASSSTRDSNYGYTF. The CDR3 coding sequence is TGTGCCAGCAGCTCAACCCGGGACAGTAACTATGGCTACACCTTC.

This chain links TRBV7-2 with TRBJ2-7; 7 positions agree with TRBD1. From germline, CDR1 is SGHTA and CDR2 FQGNSA. V shed 5 bases, J shed 3 bases, and the junction held 7 bases outside the gene matches. CDR3 size: 14 residues. In DNA form, the CDR3 reads TGTGCCAGCAGCCCTTCGACAGGGCTCTACGAGCAGTACTTC. It codes for CASSPSTGLYEQYF.

The chain couples TRBV29-1 to TRBJ2-2; no clear D. CDR3 length: 14 residues. V lost 5 bases and J 2 bases, leaving 12 bases between the germline ends. Germline V gene sequence: CDR1 SQVTM, CDR2 ANQGSEA. The CDR3 reads CSVLSPVNTGELFF. In DNA, the CDR3 is TGCAGCGTTTTATCTCCGGTCAACACCGGGGAGCTGTTTTTT.

J is TRBJ2-1 and V is TRBV5-1; the D gene could be TRBD1 or TRBD2 (6 bases each). V lost 4 bases and J lost 4, with 18 bases in between. This CDR3 region has 16 residues. Germline V gene data show CDR1 as SGHRS and CDR2 as YFSETQ. CDR3 in amino acids: CASSPLVGGYYNEQFF. CDR3 bases: TGCGCCAGCAGCCCACTGGTAGGGGGGTATTACAATGAGCAGTTCTTC.

CDR3 loop: CASRRQGYYYGYTF. The CDR3 bases are TGTGCCAGCAGACGACAGGGATATTACTATGGCTACACCTTC. The chain combines TRBV7-2 with TRBJ1-2; TRBD1 aligns across 7 bases. Germline V gene sequence: CDR1 SGHTA, CDR2 FQGNSA. V was clipped by 6 bases and J by 3 bases; unmatched bases: 7. This CDR3 region has 14 residues.

The rearrangement uses TRBV5-1 and TRBJ2-1, with 12 positions matching TRBD2. From germline, CDR1 is SGHRS and CDR2 YFSETQ. With 2 bases clipped from V and 9 bases from J, the junction kept 3 bases outside the gene matches. This CDR3 is built from 14 residues. This CDR3 reads CASSLLAGGSEQFF. CDR3 coding DNA: TGCGCCAGCAGCTTACTAGCGGGGGGTAGTGAGCAGTTCTTC.

This clone has more than one count but fewer than ten. The chain links TRBV28 to TRBJ2-4; D is ambiguous. The V and J ends lost 3 bases and 6 bases respectively, with 3 bases between them. Germline assignment: CDR1 MDHEN and CDR2 SYDVKM. CDR3 length equals 11 residues. CDR3 in DNA: TGTGCCAGCAGTTTCCTAAACATTCAGTACTTC. This codes for CASSFLNIQYF.

The chain joins TRBV4-1 to TRBJ2-3, with 8 bases lining up with TRBD1. Germline CDR1 reads MGHRA; CDR2 reads YSYEKL. The CDR3 is 16 residues long. V was pared by 2 bases and J by 2 bases, with 6 bases of the junction left unmatched. CDR3 residues: CASSQQGAVPTDTQYF. The DNA for the CDR3 is TGCGCCAGCAGCCAACAGGGGGCAGTCCCCACAGATACGCAGTATTTT.

The V call is TRBV7-2, the J call TRBJ1-2, with unresolved D. Looked up from germline, CDR1 is SGHTA and CDR2 is FQGNSA. The CDR3 covers 13 residues. Trimming stripped 1 base from V and 2 bases from J, with 5 bases between. CDR3 in DNA: TGTGCCAGCAGCTTAGGACAAAACTATGGCTACACCTTC. Protein product: CASSLGQNYGYTF.

J is TRBJ2-2 and V is TRBV5-6; TRBD2 matches 7 bases. The trim removed 0 bases at V and 7 bases at J, leaving 6 bases unmatched. This CDR3 is 15 amino acids long. Looked up from germline, CDR1 is SGHDT and CDR2 is YYEEEE. CDR3 coding DNA: TGTGCCAGCAGCTTGGGGACTAGTGACGTCGGGGAGCTGTTTTTT. Residues: CASSLGTSDVGELFF.

V gene TRBV6-5 combines with J gene TRBJ1-5; D uncertain. CDR1 is MNHEY, CDR2 SVGAGI, per germline. Between the trimmed V and J ends, which lost 8 bases and 0 bases, there was a span of 5 bases. CDR3 length: 12 amino acids. CDR3 DNA sequence: TGTGCCAGCCATTATAGCAATCAGCCCCAGCATTTT. This encodes CASHYSNQPQHF.

This sequence joins TRBV2 and TRBJ2-7; tentatively, D is TRBD1 (5 bases). Between the trimmed V and J ends, which lost 8 bases and 2 bases, there was a span of 16 bases. CDR3 length equals 14 residues. Germline V gene data show CDR1 as SNHLY and CDR2 as FYNNEI. The CDR3: CASSLGHSPYEQYF. CDR3 nucleotide sequence: TGTGCCAGCTCGTTAGGACATTCCCCCTACGAGCAGTACTTC.

The rearrangement links TRBV6-5 to TRBJ1-6; unclear D gene. Germline CDR1 reads MNHEY; CDR2 reads SVGAGI. The CDR3 has 15 amino acids. The germline V and J ends were trimmed by 10 bases and 0 bases, with 13 bases remaining between them. The CDR3 spells CAMPLEFSYNSPLHF. The CDR3 bases are TGTGCCATGCCGCTTGAGTTCTCCTATAATTCACCCCTCCACTTT.

This clone occurred a few times. The chain is built from TRBV4-2 and TRBJ1-2; TRBD1 matches 8 bases. The length of the CDR3 is 15 residues. The ends lost 4 bases at V and 3 bases at J; junction bases unmatched: 7. Looked up from germline, CDR1 is LGHNA and CDR2 is YNFKEQ. Written as DNA, the CDR3 is TGTGCCAGCAGCCGGGGACAGGCGGGGGACTATGGCTACACCTTC. The encoded protein is CASSRGQAGDYGYTF.

The CDR3 sequence: CASSLASYRDSGNTIYF. CDR3 in DNA: TGTGCCAGCAGCTTAGCGTCATACAGAGACTCTGGAAACACCATATATTTT. J is TRBJ1-3 and V is TRBV7-9; D uncertain. The CDR3 length is 17 residues. Looked up from germline, CDR1 is SEHNR and CDR2 is FQNEAQ (reference sequence). V lost 0 bases, J lost 0 bases, and 12 bases lay in between. Looking up the rest from reference TRBV7-9 and TRBJ1-3 gives the full variable domain: DTGVSQNPRHKITKRGQNVTFRCDPISEHNRLYWYRQTLGQGPEFLTYFQNEAQLEKSRLLSDRFSAERPKGSFSTLEIQRTEQGDSAMYLCASSLASYRDSGNTIYFGEGSWLTVV.

CDR3 amino acids: CASSFIGGDGGTEAFF. The CDR3 DNA reads as TGTGCCAGCAGTTTCATAGGGGGGGACGGTGGGACTGAAGCTTTCTTT. V and J are TRBV6-5 and TRBJ1-1; a possible D gene is TRBD1 (6 bases). Germline V gene data show CDR1 as MNHEY and CDR2 as SVGAGI. CDR3 length equals 16 residues. The V and J ends lost 4 bases and 5 bases respectively, with 20 bases between them.

The V call is TRBV30, the J call TRBJ1-2, with 7 bases fitting TRBD1. Trimming at V came to 3 bases and at J to 4 bases, leaving 5 bases not matched to a gene. There are 13 residues in the CDR3. Germline lookup yields CDR1 GTSNPN and CDR2 SVGIG (reference sequence). In DNA, the CDR3 is TGTGCCTGGAGAAGGGACAGCAGCTATGGCTACACCTTC. Translation gives CAWRRDSSYGYTF.

This chain links TRBV18 with TRBJ1-1; D unclear. Germline lookup yields CDR1 KGHSH and CDR2 LQKENI. Trimming took 4 bases from V and 3 from J, leaving 6 bases between them. There are 12 residues in the CDR3. The CDR3 DNA sequence: TGTGCCAGCTCACTACAGTACACTGAAGCTTTCTTT. Encoded protein: CASSLQYTEAFF.